The clone carrying this T cell receptor (beta chain) came up a few times. TCR beta CDR3 regions were amplified from RNA. First-round RT-PCR of the TCR CDR3 relied on the HTBI primer set. MiXCR, applied by TCRdb to the multiplex PCR reads, yields one record per CDR3 protein. The sample records more than 150,000 distinct CDR3 sequences, 17% being singletons. V was clipped by 6 bases and J by 0 bases; unmatched bases: 10. The CDR3 length is 15 residues. The germline gives CDR1 DFQATT, CDR2 SNEGSKA (reference sequence). These data originate in a study of T cells in Graves' hyperthyroidism and ophthalmopathy. For Graves' hyperthyroidism to be stable, ophthalmopathy could not progress within 18 months.

Sequenced sample: blood. This clonotype was obtained from a woman aged 45-65 years with Graves' hyperthyroidism. The rearrangement uses TRBV20-1 and TRBJ2-5; the match to TRBD2 covers 7 bases. CDR3 in amino acids: CSASHSSGNQETQYF. The CDR3 DNA is TGCAGTGCCTCGCACTCTAGCGGTAACCAAGAGACCCAGTACTTC.